This TCR beta chain derives from a study of T cells in Graves' hyperthyroidism and ophthalmopathy (dated by TCRdb to about 2019). Turning to the overall study: Peripheral blood samples were taken at the time of initial diagnosis, prior to any treatment. Thyroid tissue and blood T-cell repertoires from more than five Graves' hyperthyroidism patients were also compared in the study. The approximately 100 discovery patients were randomly divided into training and test sets at a 7:3 ratio. TCR Vbeta CDR3 sequencing of 120 to 150 peripheral blood samples (approximately 44 ophthalmopathy, 75 hyperthyroidism and approximately 17 progressor patients) is reported in the paper. Following sampling, methimazole starting at 30 mg daily was given to hyperthyroidism patients, and high-dose intravenous methylprednisolone was given to ophthalmopathy patients. Prospective prediction of ophthalmopathy was tested in an independent validation cohort of 18 to 20 hyperthyroidism patients and around 16 patients who later progressed to ophthalmopathy. To identify TCR V-J signatures that set the groups apart, the researchers used a discovery cohort of about a hundred patients, made up of 43 with Graves' ophthalmopathy and some 60 with stable Graves' hyperthyroidism.

Ophthalmopathy patients had moderately to severely active disease, Clinical Activity Score of at least 3, NOSPECS grade of at least 4, and duration under 3 months. The study excluded patients with uncontrolled infections, other autoimmune diseases, pregnancy or lactation. Clinical symptoms, serum thyroxine and TRAb, thyroid ultrasound, and orbital computed tomography formed the basis for the diagnoses. PBMCs were isolated from approximately 10 ml of fresh peripheral blood by Ficoll-Paque density gradient centrifugation. Total RNA was extracted with Trizol reagent, and quality was checked on an Agilent 2100 Bioanalyzer. The TCR beta CDR3 regions were amplified from the RNA transcripts. The first round of RT-PCR for the TCR CDR3 was performed with the HTBI primer set and the Qiagen OneStep RT-PCR kit. The libraries were constructed in a second round of multiplex PCR and then size-selected and purified. Paired-end sequencing of the libraries was performed with 100 bp reads on an Illumina HiSeq2000. Regarding the original processing steps: SOAPnuke was used to process the raw data, with reads discarded if the reads contained adapters or uncalled bases, had a mean Phred below 15, or lacked an exact constant-primer or identifier match. COPE v1.2.5 was used to merge the high-quality paired reads, and each unique nucleotide sequence was defined as a clonotype. MiTCR v1.1 was used to align clonotypes to the IMGT TRBV, TRBD and TRBJ reference segments. The analysis was restricted to V-J combinations with a frequency above 0.0001, which together covered 99% to 99.2% of the repertoires. The TCS score was defined as F50 (clonal expansion) divided by E x V (chaos), with BLOSUM62-based TCRdist calculated between CDR3 peptides within each V-J. Welch's t-statistics and random forest reduced fewer than 550 V-J features to 13, which were used in a naive Bayes classifier (R e1071). In TCRdb, the public reads were trimmed at Q25 with fastp and aligned with MiXCR, with productive beta chains retained. A single entry per CDR3 protein holds the most common genes and DNA from its merged rows. None of the V and J calls come from the authors' own analysis; TCRdb made them. Across this sample there are some 580,000 distinct CDR3 sequences, with 16% seen only once. Roughly 3.4% of the sample is held by the ten biggest clonotypes.

This clonotype was counted ten times or more. Its antigen specificity is not known. No base-level quality is on record; no much larger clone is a single base apart. General study outcomes and caveats: Sample size was not statistically predetermined, and investigators were not blinded to group allocation. Blood samples also contained most of the expanded thyroid clonotypes (frequency above 0.001), which suggests that blood repertoires may reflect thyroid immune responses. During validation, the model predicted progression to ophthalmopathy a median of approximately 6.5 months ahead of onset, with roughly 65% sensitivity and around 73% specificity. A model built on a 13 V-J signature distinguished ophthalmopathy from stable hyperthyroidism, reaching 85% to 90% sensitivity and around 81% specificity in cross-validation and 80%/75% in testing.

Between the V and J ends, shortened by 6 bases and 6 bases respectively, the junction contains 15 bases. CDR3 length: 13 amino acids, cysteine to phenylalanine. The kept DNA is CDR3 alone, 39 bases in frame from the first base. The germline V gene encodes CDR1 SQVTM and CDR2 ANQGSEA. This clonotype originated in a woman aged 40 to 50 with Graves' ophthalmopathy. The sample consisted of blood. The receptor chain draws on TRBV29-1 and TRBJ2-1, and the D gene may be TRBD1, 5 bases matching. The CDR3 is CSVGPAVGNEQFF. The DNA sequence is given as TGCAGCGTGGGGCCGGCGGTGGGCAATGAGCAGTTCTTC.